This T cell receptor beta chain was obtained from a study of blood T cell repertoires in COVID-19. Study as a whole: Sites across the United States, Italy and Spain contributed samples from acute and convalescent COVID-19.

Measured with immunoSEQ multiplex PCR; TCRdb has only the in-frame clones, and not every one. Among over 150,000 clones listed, roughly four fifths were seen once. The TCR sequence derives from a woman older than 75 with COVID-19, enrolled during active disease. Sequenced sample: peripheral blood.

The CDR3 DNA sequence: TGTGCCAGCTCACTAGCGGCTCTATATAATTCACCCCTCCACTTT. Protein sequence: CASSLAALYNSPLHF. The chain recombines TRBV18 with TRBJ1-6; D not resolved. The CDR3 loop spans 15 amino acids. V was cut by 4 bases and J by 4 bases, with 11 bases left in between. Germline values: CDR1 KGHSH, CDR2 LQKENI.